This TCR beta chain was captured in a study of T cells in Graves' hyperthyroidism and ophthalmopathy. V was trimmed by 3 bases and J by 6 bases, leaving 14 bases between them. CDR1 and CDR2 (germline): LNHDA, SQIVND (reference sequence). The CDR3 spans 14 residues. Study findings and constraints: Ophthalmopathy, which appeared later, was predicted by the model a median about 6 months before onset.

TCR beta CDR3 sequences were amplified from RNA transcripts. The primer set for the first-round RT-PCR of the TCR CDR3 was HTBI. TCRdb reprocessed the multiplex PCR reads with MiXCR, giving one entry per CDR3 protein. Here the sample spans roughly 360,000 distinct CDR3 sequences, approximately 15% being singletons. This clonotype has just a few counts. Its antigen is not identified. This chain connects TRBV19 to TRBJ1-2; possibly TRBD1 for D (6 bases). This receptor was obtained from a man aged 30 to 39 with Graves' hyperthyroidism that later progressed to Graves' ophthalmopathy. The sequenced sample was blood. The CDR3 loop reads CASSIGGINNGYTF. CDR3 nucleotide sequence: TGTGCCAGTAGTATCGGGGGCATCAACAATGGCTACACCTTC.